These T cell receptor beta chains were read from a single sample in a study of blood T cell repertoires in COVID-19. Method: immunoSEQ multiplex PCR; TCRdb's copy keeps in-frame clones and lacks some. The profile shows 200,000 to 300,000 clones, more than 75% of them singletons. The sample comprised peripheral blood. The origin of the receptors is an elderly man with acute or convalescent COVID-19. CDR3s include the opening cysteine and the closing phenylalanine or tryptophan. Rows may omit the clone size; those that give it use once, few, many or a size class.

size,J,V,CDR3
-,TRBJ1-1,TRBV28,CASSSGTGGRGTEAFF
-,TRBJ2-2,TRBV3-1/TRBV3-2,CASSLTPGQGAAGELFF
-,TRBJ1-1,TRBV7-9,CASSKAQGAEAFF
-,TRBJ2-1,TRBV18,CASSLGQYNEQFF
-,TRBJ1-2,TRBV18,CASSSDRSYGYTF
few,TRBJ1-4,TRBV4-2,CASSQVVNEKLFF
-,TRBJ2-6,TRBV6-6,CASSYSKLSGANVLTF
-,TRBJ1-4,TRBV5-1,CASSKDRAGDEKLFF
-,TRBJ1-6,TRBV28,CASHSQGSNSPLHF
-,TRBJ2-5,TRBV18,CASSQDRGFGETQYF
-,TRBJ2-7,TRBV6-2/TRBV6-3,CASSRGQTYSYEQYF
-,TRBJ2-7,TRBV29-1,CSVEGTSYEQYF
-,TRBJ2-7,TRBV5-1,CASSWTGIPYEQYF
-,TRBJ1-1,TRBV3-1/TRBV3-2,CASSQTVMNTEAFF
-,TRBJ2-7,TRBV6-5,CASRRTSGGSYEQYF
-,TRBJ2-6,TRBV13,CASSPVGSGANVLTF
-,TRBJ2-1,TRBV19,CASSTILAGGNEQFF
-,TRBJ2-7,TRBV5-6,CASSLNLYEQYF
-,TRBJ1-2,TRBV6-1,CASSAIGYRGHGYTF
-,TRBJ2-1,TRBV4-2,CASSQDRGNDNEQFF
-,TRBJ2-3,TRBV15,CATSREGDYTDTQYF
-,TRBJ2-7,TRBV29-1,CSVLGTGSSYEQYF
-,TRBJ2-5,TRBV28,CASKDTGEETQYF
-,TRBJ2-6,TRBV7-8,CASSLGPGKRGANVLTF
-,TRBJ1-4,TRBV5-6,CASSLVSNEKLFF
-,TRBJ1-6,TRBV11-2,CASSLARDSPLHF
-,TRBJ2-3,TRBV28,CASSPLVGASDTQYF
-,TRBJ2-1,TRBV19,CASRRTGVGNEQFF
-,TRBJ1-1,TRBV3-1/TRBV3-2,CASSHTGVNTEAFF
-,TRBJ1-5,TRBV5-1,CASSLEGSGPQHF
-,TRBJ1-2,TRBV9,CASSVGRGNYGYTF
once,TRBJ2-7,TRBV19,CASSTPGQGSSYEQYF
few,TRBJ2-7,TRBV23-1,CASSQFPPQGSSYEQYF
few,TRBJ2-3,TRBV4-1,CASSQDRAAGADTQYF
-,TRBJ2-1,TRBV2,CASRVQGRVYSEQFF
-,TRBJ2-5,TRBV27,CASSPRGASGETQYF
-,TRBJ1-3,TRBV28,CASRQGGNTIYF
-,TRBJ2-7,TRBV24-1,CATSDGGLAGGMQYF
-,TRBJ2-2,TRBV19,CASGEDPRAGELFF
-,TRBJ1-5,TRBV10-2,CASSGGLGQPQHF
-,TRBJ2-3,TRBV21-1,CASSKKGAGERAPDTQYF
-,TRBJ1-2,TRBV4-2,CASSQDTRGPGYTF
-,TRBJ2-3,TRBV3-1/TRBV3-2,CASSFLLAGVKSDTQYF
-,TRBJ2-5,TRBV6-1,CASSEPLGAGFQETQYF
-,TRBJ2-2,TRBV12-3/TRBV12-4,CASSLGAAGELFF
-,TRBJ1-3,TRBV5-1,CASSLDKNTIYF
-,TRBJ2-1,TRBV3-1/TRBV3-2,CASSRDSIPENEQFF
-,TRBJ1-4,TRBV2,CASSEVGRHNEKLFF
-,TRBJ2-7,TRBV18,CASSPNRLVTGSYEQYF
-,TRBJ2-2,TRBV4-2,CASSQATGELFF
-,TRBJ2-4,TRBV2,CASVPGGELAKNIQYF
once,TRBJ1-1,TRBV27,CASSLFPGVSTEAFF
-,TRBJ2-7,TRBV28,CASSTGQRRGRKNPYEQYF
-,TRBJ1-2,TRBV15,CATSKGQGANYGYTF